One T cell receptor (beta chain) is described in this entry. This sample is part of a study of cytomegalovirus exposure and HLA in healthy donors. Primers included in the PCR were 60 Vbeta and 13 Jbeta primers. The repertoire was sequenced with immunoSEQ multiplex PCR; TCRdb's copy has only in-frame clones and lacks some. Of about 190,000 clones detected, about 70% appear once; the ten largest clones hold about 2%. The CDR3 has 12 residues. Trimming removed 4 bases from V and 5 bases from J, with 9 bases in between. Germline values: CDR1 ENHRY, CDR2 SYGVKD. This chain joins TRBV10-3 and TRBJ2-7; a possible D gene is TRBD2 (5 bases). The sequence was obtained from a woman under 40 in good health and CMV-seronegative. Source material: PBMCs. CDR3 nucleotide sequence: TGTGCCATCAGTGGAGGGTCGGACGAGCAGTACTTC. This gives the protein CAISGGSDEQYF.